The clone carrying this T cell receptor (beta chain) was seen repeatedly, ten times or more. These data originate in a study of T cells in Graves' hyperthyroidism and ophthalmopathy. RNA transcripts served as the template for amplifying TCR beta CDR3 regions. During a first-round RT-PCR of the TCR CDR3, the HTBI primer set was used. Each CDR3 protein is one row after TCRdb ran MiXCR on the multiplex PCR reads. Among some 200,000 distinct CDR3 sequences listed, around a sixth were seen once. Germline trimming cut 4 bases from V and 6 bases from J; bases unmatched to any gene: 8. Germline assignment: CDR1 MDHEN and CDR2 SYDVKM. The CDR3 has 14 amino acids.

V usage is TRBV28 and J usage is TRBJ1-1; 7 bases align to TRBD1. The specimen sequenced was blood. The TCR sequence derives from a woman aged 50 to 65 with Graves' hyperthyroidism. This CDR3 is CASSSGTDSSEAFF. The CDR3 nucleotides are TGTGCCAGCAGTTCCGGGACAGACTCTTCTGAAGCTTTCTTT.